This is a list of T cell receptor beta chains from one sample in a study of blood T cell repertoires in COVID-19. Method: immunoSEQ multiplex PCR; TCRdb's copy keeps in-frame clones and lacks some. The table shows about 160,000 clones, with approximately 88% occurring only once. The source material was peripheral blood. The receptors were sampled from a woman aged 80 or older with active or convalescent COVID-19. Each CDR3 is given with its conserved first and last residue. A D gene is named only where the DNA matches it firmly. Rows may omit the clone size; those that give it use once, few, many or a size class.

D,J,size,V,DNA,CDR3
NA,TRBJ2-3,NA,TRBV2,TGTGCCAGCACTACTCCTAGGAAAGTCACAGATACGCAGTATTTT,CASTTPRKVTDTQYF
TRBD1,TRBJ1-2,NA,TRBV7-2,TGTGCCAGCAGCTTATCGGGACAGGGTAGGAATGGCTACACCTTC,CASSLSGQGRNGYTF
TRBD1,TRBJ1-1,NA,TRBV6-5,TGTGCCAGCAGTCAGACAGGGACGAGCACTGAAGCTTTCTTT,CASSQTGTSTEAFF
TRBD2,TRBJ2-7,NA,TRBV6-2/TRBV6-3,TGTGCCAGCAGTTACTCGAGCATAGCGGGGGCGCGATTAGTCGAGCAGTACTTC,CASSYSSIAGARLVEQYF
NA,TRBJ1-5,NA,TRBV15,TGTGCCACCAGCAGAGTACCAAACAGCCGCACGGCGTTTGGCAATCAGCCCCAGCATTTT,CATSRVPNSRTAFGNQPQHF
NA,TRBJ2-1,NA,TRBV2,TGTGCCAGCAGTGATCAGGGCCTCATCAATGAGCAGTTCTTC,CASSDQGLINEQFF
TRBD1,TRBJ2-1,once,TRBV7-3,TGTGCCAGCAGCAACCCGGGACAGAGATCCTACAATGAGCAGTTCTTC,CASSNPGQRSYNEQFF
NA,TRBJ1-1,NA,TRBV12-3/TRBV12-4,TGTGCCAGCAGTTTGGGCAGGACTGAAGCTTTCTTT,CASSLGRTEAFF
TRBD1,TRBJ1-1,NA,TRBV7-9,TGTGCCAGCAGCCTCCCGGACAGGGGGAACACTGAAGCTTTCTTT,CASSLPDRGNTEAFF
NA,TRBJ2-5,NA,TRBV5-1,TGCGCCAGCAGCTTGGGGTACCAGGGGGGACAAGAGACCCAGTACTTC,CASSLGYQGGQETQYF
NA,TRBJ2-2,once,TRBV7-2,TGTGCCAGCAGCGCCAGGGCCGGGGAGCTGTTTTTT,CASSARAGELFF
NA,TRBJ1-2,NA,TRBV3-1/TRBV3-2,TGTGCCAGCAGCCTAGGAACAGGAGGCTACACCTTC,CASSLGTGGYTF
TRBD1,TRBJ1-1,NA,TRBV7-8,TGTGCCAGCAACCCGACAGGGGGCAACACTGAAGCTTTCTTT,CASNPTGGNTEAFF
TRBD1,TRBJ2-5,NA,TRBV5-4,TGTGCCAGCAGCTTGGGGACCCCTACCGGGACAGGGGGCCAAGAGACCCAGTACTTC,CASSLGTPTGTGGQETQYF
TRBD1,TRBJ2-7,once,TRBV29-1,TGCAGCGCCGGACAGGGCAACTCCTACGAGCAGTACTTC,CSAGQGNSYEQYF
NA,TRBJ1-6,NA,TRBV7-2,TGTGCCAGCAGCCCGGGGGGGGGCTTTTCCTATAATTCACCCCTCCACTTT,CASSPGGGFSYNSPLHF
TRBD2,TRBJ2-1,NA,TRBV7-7,TGTGCTAGCAGCTCCTCTAGCGGGGGGAACAATGAGCAGTTCTTC,CASSSSSGGNNEQFF
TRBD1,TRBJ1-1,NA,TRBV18,TGTGCCAGCTCATTTCCGGGACAGCAGAACACTGAAGCTTTCTTT,CASSFPGQQNTEAFF
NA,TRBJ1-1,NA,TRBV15,TGTGCCACCAGCAGAGATAATATGAACACTGAAGCTTTCTTT,CATSRDNMNTEAFF
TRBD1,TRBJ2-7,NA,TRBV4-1,TGCGCCAGCAGCCCGGGACAGGGGGCGGCCGAGCAGTACTTC,CASSPGQGAAEQYF
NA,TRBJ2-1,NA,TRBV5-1,TGCGCCAGCAGCTTGGGGGGAGGCTCCTACAATGAGCAGTTCTTC,CASSLGGGSYNEQFF
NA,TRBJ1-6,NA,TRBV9,TGTGCCAGCACATCAGGGCTGAGCTCCTATAATTCACCCCTCCACTTT,CASTSGLSSYNSPLHF
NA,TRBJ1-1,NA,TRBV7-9,TGTGCCAGCAGGGCGGATCTGAACACTGAAGCTTTCTTT,CASRADLNTEAFF
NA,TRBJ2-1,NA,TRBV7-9,TGTGCCAGCAGCCACTCTGGGAGAAGCTCCTACAATGAGCAGTTCTTC,CASSHSGRSSYNEQFF
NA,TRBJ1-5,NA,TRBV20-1,TGCAGTGCTAGTGGGGGAGGTGGGGGAAGCGGCAATCAGCCCCAGCATTTT,CSASGGGGGSGNQPQHF
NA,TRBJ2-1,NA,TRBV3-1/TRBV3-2,TGTGCCAGCAGCCAAGCCTACGGTGAGCAGTTCTTC,CASSQAYGEQFF
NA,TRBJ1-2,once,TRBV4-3,TGCGCCAGCAGCCAAGTCCAGGGTAGTTATGGCTACACCTTC,CASSQVQGSYGYTF
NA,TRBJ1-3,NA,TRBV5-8,TGTGCCAGCAGCTGGGCCCGGTTAGAATCTGGAAACACCATATATTTT,CASSWARLESGNTIYF
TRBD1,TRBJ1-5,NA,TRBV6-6,TGTGCCACCGCGGACAGGGAACCCAATCAGCCCCAGCATTTT,CATADREPNQPQHF
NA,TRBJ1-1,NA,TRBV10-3,TGTGCCATCGGTGACAGGATGAACACTGAAGCTTTCTTT,CAIGDRMNTEAFF
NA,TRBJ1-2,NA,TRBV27,TGTGCCAGCAGTTTACACCAGACAGCTAACTATGGCTACACCTTC,CASSLHQTANYGYTF
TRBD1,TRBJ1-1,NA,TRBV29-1,TGCAGCGCCCAGACAGGGTATTTGAACACTGAAGCTTTCTTT,CSAQTGYLNTEAFF
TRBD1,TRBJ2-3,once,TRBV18,TGTGCCAGCTCACCAACAGGGGGCTGGGGCACAGATACGCAGTATTTT,CASSPTGGWGTDTQYF
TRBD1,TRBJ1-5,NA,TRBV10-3,TGTGCCATCAGGGACAGGGATCAGCCCCAGCATTTT,CAIRDRDQPQHF
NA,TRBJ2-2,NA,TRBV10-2,TGCGCCAGCAGTGAACAGGCGAACACCGGGGAGCTGTTTTTT,CASSEQANTGELFF
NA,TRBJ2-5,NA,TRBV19,TGTGCCAGCACTCCTGGCTGGGCCACGAACCAAGAGACCCAGTACTTC,CASTPGWATNQETQYF
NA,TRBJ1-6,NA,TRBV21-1,TGTGCCAGCAGAACGAGATACTCCTATAATTCACCCCTCCACTTT,CASRTRYSYNSPLHF
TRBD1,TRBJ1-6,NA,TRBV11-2,TGTGCCAGCAGCGCCCAGACAGGGGTTAATTCACCCCTCCACTTT,CASSAQTGVNSPLHF
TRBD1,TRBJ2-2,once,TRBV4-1,TGCGCCAGCAGCCAACCCGGGACAGGTGGGAGCACCGGGGAGCTGTTTTTT,CASSQPGTGGSTGELFF
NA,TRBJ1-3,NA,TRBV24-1,TGTGCCACCAGTGATTTCCAGGGCACCATATATTTT,CATSDFQGTIYF
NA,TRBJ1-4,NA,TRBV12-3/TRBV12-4,TGTGCCAGCAGGGCTGTCGGGGAAAAACTGTTTTTT,CASRAVGEKLFF